The 8 T cell receptor beta chains reported below all come from one sample, sequenced in a study of cytomegalovirus exposure and HLA in healthy donors. It was with 60 Vbeta and 13 Jbeta primers that the PCR ran. The assay was immunoSEQ multiplex PCR, and TCRdb's table has in-frame clones only and misses some. The table records about 95,000 clones, just under 80% of them present only once. Specimen: PBMCs. The receptors stem from a woman aged 40-49 years in good health and CMV-seropositive.

V is TRBV6-1 and J is TRBJ2-6; 7 bases map to TRBD2. The CDR3 is made up of 16 amino acids. Trimming cost V 3 bases and J 2 bases; bases outside gene matches: 4. Germline loops: CDR1 MNHNS, CDR2 SASEGT. CDR3 residues: CASSDVGGAGANVLTF. The DNA of the CDR3 is TGTGCCAGCAGTGACGTGGGAGGGGCTGGGGCCAACGTCCTGACTTTC.

This rearrangement joins TRBV20-1 to TRBJ2-4; 7 bases line up with TRBD2. This CDR3 has 11 amino acids. Losses at the gene ends were 0 bases for V and 16 bases for J; bases not matched to a gene: 6. CDR1 and CDR2 from the germline V gene are DFQATT and SNEGSKA (reference sequence). In DNA form, the CDR3 reads TGCAGTGCTAGAGATGATGGCGGGAGCTACTTC. This encodes CSARDDGGSYF.

V is TRBV29-1 and J is TRBJ1-2, with unresolved D. The length of the CDR3 is 11 residues. Germline loops: CDR1 SQVTM, CDR2 ANQGSEA. Deletions cut 7 bases from V and 3 bases from J, with 9 bases between. CDR3 sequence: CSAIVYYGYTF. CDR3 sequence (DNA): TGCAGCGCAATAGTCTACTATGGCTACACCTTC.

The table lists this clone with a count of one. The chain uses TRBV7-9 and TRBJ1-1; no definite D call. Trimming stripped 4 bases from V and 3 bases from J, with 15 bases between. Germline CDR1 reads SEHNR; CDR2 reads FQNEAQ (reference sequence). This CDR3 is 15 amino acids long. The CDR3 region is CASSSSSGEDTEAFF. The CDR3 coding sequence is TGTGCCAGCAGCTCCTCCAGTGGGGAGGACACTGAAGCTTTCTTT.

This clone was recorded a few times. CDR3 bases: TGTGCCAGCAGTGGATACGGGGGTGGCACAGATACGCAGTATTTT. Its protein product is CASSGYGGGTDTQYF. The chain recombines TRBV2 with TRBJ2-3, with D perhaps matching TRBD2 (6 bases). Trimming took 4 bases from V and 1 from J, leaving 12 bases between them. The CDR3 spans 15 residues. Germline lookup yields CDR1 SNHLY and CDR2 FYNNEI.

The chain recombines TRBV27 with TRBJ2-5, with 9 bases lining up with TRBD1. CDR1 and CDR2 from the germline V gene are MNHEY and SMNVEV (reference sequence). J was trimmed by 5 bases and V by 7 bases; bases with no gene match: 5. The CDR3 length is 13 residues. The CDR3 loop reads CASTGQGGETQYF. DNA for the CDR3: TGTGCCAGCACGGGACAGGGAGGGGAGACCCAGTACTTC.

The chain is built from TRBV11-2 and TRBJ2-3; 7 nucleotides align to TRBD2. The CDR3 sequence is 16 residues long. Trimming cost V 5 bases and J 2 bases; bases outside gene matches: 10. Germline-derived CDR1 and CDR2 are SGHAT and FQNNGV. The CDR3 bases are TGTGCCAGCAGCCTAACTAGGGGAGGGTACACAGATACGCAGTATTTT. This translates into CASSLTRGGYTDTQYF.

This clone was seen a few times. In DNA form, the CDR3 reads TGTGCCAGCAGCCCAGTCTCGGGAGGCACCACAGATACGCAGTATTTT. It translates to CASSPVSGGTTDTQYF. The J gene is TRBJ2-3, the V gene TRBV7-9, with TRBD2 matching over 7 bases. Germline lookup yields CDR1 SEHNR and CDR2 FQNEAQ (reference sequence). This CDR3 contains 16 residues. The ends lost 5 bases at V and 2 bases at J; junction bases unmatched: 10. Full variable domain (outside the CDR3, taken from reference TRBV7-9 and TRBJ2-3): DTGVSQNPRHKITKRGQNVTFRCDPISEHNRLYWYRQTLGQGPEFLTYFQNEAQLEKSRLLSDRFSAERPKGSFSTLEIQRTEQGDSAMYLCASSPVSGGTTDTQYFGPGTRLTVL.